The present TCR beta chain was sequenced within a study of regulatory T cells in long-lasting Graves disease. The CDR3 sequence is 11 residues long. Trimming stripped 6 bases from V and 4 bases from J, with 6 bases between. CDR1 is MDHEN, CDR2 SYDVKM, per germline. TCR beta libraries were built with iRepertoire HTBI primers and Arm-PCR of CDR3 regions. MiXCR, applied by TCRdb to the multiplex PCR reads, yields one record per CDR3 protein. The data contain 300,000 to 400,000 distinct CDR3 sequences, over 15% of them singletons. Described time point: newly diagnosed GD, antithyroid drugs for less than 3 months. There was RNA extracted from PBMCs, and the TCR library was made from it. This clonotype was seen many times. This sample was also put to use in a study of T cells in Graves' hyperthyroidism and ophthalmopathy.

This receptor was identified in a man aged 40-49 years with Graves disease. The genes are TRBV28 and TRBJ1-1; unclear D gene. The source was peripheral blood mononuclear cells (PBMCs), collected at new diagnosis, from a patient treated with antithyroid drugs. The chain's CDR3 is CASRFTTEAFF. CDR3 nucleotides: TGTGCCAGCAGATTTACCACTGAAGCTTTCTTT.